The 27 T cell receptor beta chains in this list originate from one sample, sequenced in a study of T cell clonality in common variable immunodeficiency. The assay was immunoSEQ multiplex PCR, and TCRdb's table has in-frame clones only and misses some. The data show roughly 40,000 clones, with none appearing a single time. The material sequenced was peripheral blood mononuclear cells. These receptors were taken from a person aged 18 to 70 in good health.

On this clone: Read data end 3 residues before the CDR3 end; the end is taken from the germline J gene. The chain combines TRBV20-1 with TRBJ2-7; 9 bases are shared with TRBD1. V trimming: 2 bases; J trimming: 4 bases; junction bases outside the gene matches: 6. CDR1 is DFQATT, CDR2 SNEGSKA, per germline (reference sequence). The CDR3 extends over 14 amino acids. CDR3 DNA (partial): TGCAGTGCTAGAACCCGGGACAGGGTTTACGAG. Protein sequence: CSARTRDRVYE. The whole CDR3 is CSARTRDRVYEQYF.

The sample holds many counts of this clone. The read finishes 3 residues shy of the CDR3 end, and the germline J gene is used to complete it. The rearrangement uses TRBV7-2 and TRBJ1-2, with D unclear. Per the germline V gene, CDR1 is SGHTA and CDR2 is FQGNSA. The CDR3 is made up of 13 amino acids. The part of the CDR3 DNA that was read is TGTGCCAGCAGCTTAGTAGGGCCTACGGGC. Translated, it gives CASSLVGPTG. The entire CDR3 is CASSLVGPTGYTF.

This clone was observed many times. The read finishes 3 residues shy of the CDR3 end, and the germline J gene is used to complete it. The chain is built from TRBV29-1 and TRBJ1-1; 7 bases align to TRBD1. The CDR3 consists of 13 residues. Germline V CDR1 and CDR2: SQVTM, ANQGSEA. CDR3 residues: CSVERPGQLSAFF. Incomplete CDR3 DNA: TGCAGCGTCGAACGGCCGGGACAGTTGTCC. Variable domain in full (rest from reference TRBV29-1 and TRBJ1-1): SAVISQKPSRDICQRGTSLTIQCQVDSQVTMMFWYRQQPGQSLTLIATANQGSEATYESGFVIDKFPISRPNLTFSTLTVSNMSPEDSSIYLCSVERPGQLSAFFGQGTRLTVV.

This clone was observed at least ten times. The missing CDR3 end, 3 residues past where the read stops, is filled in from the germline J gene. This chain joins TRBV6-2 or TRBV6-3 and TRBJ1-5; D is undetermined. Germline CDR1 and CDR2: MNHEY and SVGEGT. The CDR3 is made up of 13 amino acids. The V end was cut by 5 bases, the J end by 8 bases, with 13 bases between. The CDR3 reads CASSPRPREPQHF. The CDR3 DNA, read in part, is TGTGCCAGCAGTCCCCGCCCACGGGAGCCC.

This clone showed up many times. Here the CDR3 reads CASTMYIGDNEQFF. CDR3 DNA (partial): TGTGCCAGTACTATGTATATCGGGGACAATGAG. This chain links TRBV19 with TRBJ2-1, with a weak D call TRBD2 (5 bases). The read falls 3 residues short of the CDR3 end, and the missing part is taken from the germline J gene. CDR3 size: 14 residues. CDR1 is LNHDA, CDR2 SQIVND, per germline (reference sequence). Trimming took off 7 bases at V and 5 bases at J, with 15 bases between the two ends.

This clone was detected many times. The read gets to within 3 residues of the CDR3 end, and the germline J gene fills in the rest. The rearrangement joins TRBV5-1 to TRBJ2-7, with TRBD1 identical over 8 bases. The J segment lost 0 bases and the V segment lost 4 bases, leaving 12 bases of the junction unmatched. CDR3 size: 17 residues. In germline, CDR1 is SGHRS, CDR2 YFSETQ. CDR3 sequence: CASSLTWTGRGSYEQYF. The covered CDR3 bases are TGCGCCAGCAGCCTGACTTGGACAGGGCGCGGCTCCTACGAG.

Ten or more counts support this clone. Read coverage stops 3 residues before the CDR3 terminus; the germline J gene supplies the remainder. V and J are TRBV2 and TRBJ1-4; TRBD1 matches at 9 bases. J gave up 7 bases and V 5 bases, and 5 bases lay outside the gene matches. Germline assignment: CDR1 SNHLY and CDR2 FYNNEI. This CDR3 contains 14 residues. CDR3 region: CASSQTGGREKLFF. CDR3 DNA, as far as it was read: TGTGCCAGCAGTCAAACAGGGGGCCGTGAAAAA.

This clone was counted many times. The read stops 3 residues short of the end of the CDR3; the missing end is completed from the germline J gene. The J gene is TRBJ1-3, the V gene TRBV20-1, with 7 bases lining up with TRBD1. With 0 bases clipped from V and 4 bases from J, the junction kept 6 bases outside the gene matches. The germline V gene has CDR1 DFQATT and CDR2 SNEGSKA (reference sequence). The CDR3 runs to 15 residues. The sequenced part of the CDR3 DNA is TGCAGTGCTAGAGATCGACGGACAGGAGGAAACACC. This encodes CSARDRRTGGNT. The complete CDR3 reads CSARDRRTGGNTIYF.

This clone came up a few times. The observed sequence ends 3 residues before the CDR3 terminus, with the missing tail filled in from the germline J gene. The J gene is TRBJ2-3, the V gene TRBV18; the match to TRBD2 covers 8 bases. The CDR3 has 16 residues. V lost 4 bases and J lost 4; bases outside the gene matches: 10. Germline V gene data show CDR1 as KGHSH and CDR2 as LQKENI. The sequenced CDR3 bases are TGTGCCAGCTCACAGATTAGCGGGAAAGGCGCAGATACG. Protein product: CASSQISGKGADT. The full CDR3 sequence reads CASSQISGKGADTQYF.

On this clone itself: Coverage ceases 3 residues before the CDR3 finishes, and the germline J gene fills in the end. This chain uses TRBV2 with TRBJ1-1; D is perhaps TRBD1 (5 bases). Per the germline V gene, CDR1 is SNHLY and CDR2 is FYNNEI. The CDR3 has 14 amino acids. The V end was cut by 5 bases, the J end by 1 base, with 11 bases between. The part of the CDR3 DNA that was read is TGTGCCAGCAGTTGGGCCCAGGGGAACACTGAA. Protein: CASSWAQGNTE. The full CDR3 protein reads CASSWAQGNTEAFF.

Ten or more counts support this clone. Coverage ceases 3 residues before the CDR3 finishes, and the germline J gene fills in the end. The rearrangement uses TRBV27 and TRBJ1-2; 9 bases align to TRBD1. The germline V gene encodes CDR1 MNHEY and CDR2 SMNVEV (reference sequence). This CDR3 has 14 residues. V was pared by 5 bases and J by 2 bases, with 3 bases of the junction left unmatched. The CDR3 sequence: CASSLQGANYGYTF. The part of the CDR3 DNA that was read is TGTGCCAGCAGTCTACAGGGGGCCAACTATGGC.

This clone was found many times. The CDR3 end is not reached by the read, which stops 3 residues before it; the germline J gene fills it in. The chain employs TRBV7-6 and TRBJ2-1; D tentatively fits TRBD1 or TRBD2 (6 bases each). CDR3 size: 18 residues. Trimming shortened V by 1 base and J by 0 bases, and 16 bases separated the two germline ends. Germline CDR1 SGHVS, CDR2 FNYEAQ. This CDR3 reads CASSLDARGGGSYNEQFF. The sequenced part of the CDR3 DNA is TGTGCCAGCAGCTTAGACGCCAGGGGAGGAGGCTCCTACAATGAG. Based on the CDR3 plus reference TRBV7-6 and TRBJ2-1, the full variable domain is GAGVSQSPRYKVTKRGQDVALRCDPISGHVSLYWYRQALGQGPEFLTYFNYEAQQDKSGLPNDRFSAERPEGSISTLTIQRTEQRDSAMYRCASSLDARGGGSYNEQFFGPGTRLTVL.

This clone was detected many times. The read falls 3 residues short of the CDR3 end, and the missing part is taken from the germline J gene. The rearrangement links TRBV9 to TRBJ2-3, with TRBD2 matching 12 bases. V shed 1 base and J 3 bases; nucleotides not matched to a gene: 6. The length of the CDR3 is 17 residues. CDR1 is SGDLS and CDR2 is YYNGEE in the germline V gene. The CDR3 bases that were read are TGTGCCAGCAGCGTATCTAGCGGGAGGGCCGGAACAGATACG. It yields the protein CASSVSSGRAGTDT. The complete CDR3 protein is CASSVSSGRAGTDTQYF. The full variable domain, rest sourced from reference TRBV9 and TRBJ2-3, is DSGVTQTPKHLITATGQRVTLRCSPRSGDLSVYWYQQSLDQGLQFLIQYYNGEERAKGNILERFSAQQFPDLHSELNLSSLELGDSALYFCASSVSSGRAGTDTQYFGPGTRLTVL.

CDR3 DNA (partial): TGTGCCAGCAGCTGGGACAGTAACTATGGC. Amino acid sequence: CASSWDSNYG. The whole CDR3 sequence reads CASSWDSNYGYTF. The chain joins TRBV11-2 to TRBJ1-2; 7 positions match TRBD1. The read stops 3 residues short of the end of the CDR3; the missing end is completed from the germline J gene. The CDR3 runs to 13 residues. J was trimmed by 1 base and V by 4 bases; bases with no gene match: 0. Germline-derived CDR1 and CDR2 are SGHAT and FQNNGV.

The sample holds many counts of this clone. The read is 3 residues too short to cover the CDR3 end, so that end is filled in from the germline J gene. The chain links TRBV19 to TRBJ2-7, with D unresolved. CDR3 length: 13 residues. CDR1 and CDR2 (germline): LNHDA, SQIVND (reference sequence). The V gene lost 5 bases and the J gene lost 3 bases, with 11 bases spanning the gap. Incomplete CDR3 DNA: TGTGCCAGTAGTTCCAGACTCGTCTACGAG. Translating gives CASSSRLVYE. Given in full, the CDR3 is CASSSRLVYEQYF.

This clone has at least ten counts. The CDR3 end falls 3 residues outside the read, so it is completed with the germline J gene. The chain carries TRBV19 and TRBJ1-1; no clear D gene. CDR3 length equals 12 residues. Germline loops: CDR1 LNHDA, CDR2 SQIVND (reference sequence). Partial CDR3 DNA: TGTGCCAGTAGTCTCCGTGGTGGCGAA. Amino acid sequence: CASSLRGGE. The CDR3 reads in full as CASSLRGGEAFF. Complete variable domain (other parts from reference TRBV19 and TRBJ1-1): DGGITQSPKYLFRKEGQNVTLSCEQNLNHDAMYWYRQDPGQGLRLIYYSQIVNDFQKGDIAEGYSVSREKKESFPLTVTSAQKNPTAFYLCASSLRGGEAFFGQGTRLTVV.

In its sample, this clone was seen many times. Here the CDR3 reads CASKAGLDEQYF. CDR3 DNA (partial): TGCGCCAGCAAGGCGGGGTTGGACGAG. This chain uses TRBV5-1 with TRBJ2-7; TRBD2 is a possible D gene (6 bases). From the germline J gene comes the end of the CDR3, since the read stops 3 residues before it. The ends were cut back, 6 bases at V and 5 bases at J, with 12 bases in the middle. The germline V gene has CDR1 SGHRS and CDR2 YFSETQ. This CDR3 has 12 amino acids.

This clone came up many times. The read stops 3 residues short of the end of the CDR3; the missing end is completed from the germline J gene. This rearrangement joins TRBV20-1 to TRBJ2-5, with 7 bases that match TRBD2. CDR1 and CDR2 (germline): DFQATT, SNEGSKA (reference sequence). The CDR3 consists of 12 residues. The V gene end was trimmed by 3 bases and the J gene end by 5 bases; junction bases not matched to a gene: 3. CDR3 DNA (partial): TGCAGTGCTAGCGGGGGGACGGAGACC. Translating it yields CSASGGTET. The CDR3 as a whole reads CSASGGTETQYF.

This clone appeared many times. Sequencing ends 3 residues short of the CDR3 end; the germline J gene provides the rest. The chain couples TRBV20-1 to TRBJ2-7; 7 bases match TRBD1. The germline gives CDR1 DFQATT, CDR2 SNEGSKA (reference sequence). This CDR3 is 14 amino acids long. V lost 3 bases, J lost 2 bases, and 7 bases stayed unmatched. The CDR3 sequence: CSASLMTGTYEQYF. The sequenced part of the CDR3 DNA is TGCAGTGCTAGTCTCATGACAGGGACCTACGAG.

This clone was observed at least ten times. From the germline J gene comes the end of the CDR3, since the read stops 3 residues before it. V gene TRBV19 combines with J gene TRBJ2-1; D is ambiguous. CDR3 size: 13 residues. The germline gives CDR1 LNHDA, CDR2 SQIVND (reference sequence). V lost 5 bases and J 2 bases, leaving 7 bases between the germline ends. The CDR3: CASSYATYNEQFF. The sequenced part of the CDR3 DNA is TGTGCCAGTAGTTATGCGACCTACAATGAG. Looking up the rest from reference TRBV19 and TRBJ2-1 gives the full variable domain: DGGITQSPKYLFRKEGQNVTLSCEQNLNHDAMYWYRQDPGQGLRLIYYSQIVNDFQKGDIAEGYSVSREKKESFPLTVTSAQKNPTAFYLCASSYATYNEQFFGPGTRLTVL.

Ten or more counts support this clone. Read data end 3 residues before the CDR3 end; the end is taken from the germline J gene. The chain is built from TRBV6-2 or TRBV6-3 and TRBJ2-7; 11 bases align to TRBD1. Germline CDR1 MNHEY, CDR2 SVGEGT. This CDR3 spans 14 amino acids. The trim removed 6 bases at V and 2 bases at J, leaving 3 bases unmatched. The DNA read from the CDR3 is TGTGCCAGCAGGTGGACAGGGGGCCCCTACGAG. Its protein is CASRWTGGPYE. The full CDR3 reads CASRWTGGPYEQYF.

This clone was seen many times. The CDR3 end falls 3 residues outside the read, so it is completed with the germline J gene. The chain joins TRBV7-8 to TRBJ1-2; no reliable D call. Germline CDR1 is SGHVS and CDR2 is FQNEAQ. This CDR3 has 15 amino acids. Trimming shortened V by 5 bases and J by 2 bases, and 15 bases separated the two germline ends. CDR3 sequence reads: CASSRARMLNYGYTF. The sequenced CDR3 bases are TGTGCCAGCAGCCGAGCCCGAATGTTAAACTATGGC.

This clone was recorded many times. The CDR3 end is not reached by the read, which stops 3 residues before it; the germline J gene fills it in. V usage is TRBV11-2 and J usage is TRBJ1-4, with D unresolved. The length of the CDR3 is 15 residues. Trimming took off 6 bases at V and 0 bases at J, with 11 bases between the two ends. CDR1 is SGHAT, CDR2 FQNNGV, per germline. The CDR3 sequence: CASSPLRSTNEKLFF. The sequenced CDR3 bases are TGTGCCAGCAGTCCCCTCAGGTCAACTAATGAAAAA.

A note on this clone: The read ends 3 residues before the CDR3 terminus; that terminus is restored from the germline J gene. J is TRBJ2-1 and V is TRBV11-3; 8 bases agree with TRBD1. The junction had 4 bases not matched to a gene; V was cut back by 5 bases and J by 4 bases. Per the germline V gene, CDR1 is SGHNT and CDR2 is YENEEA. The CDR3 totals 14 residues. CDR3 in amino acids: CASSPGQEYNEQFF. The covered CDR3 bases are TGTGCCAGCAGCCCGGGACAGGAGTACAATGAG.

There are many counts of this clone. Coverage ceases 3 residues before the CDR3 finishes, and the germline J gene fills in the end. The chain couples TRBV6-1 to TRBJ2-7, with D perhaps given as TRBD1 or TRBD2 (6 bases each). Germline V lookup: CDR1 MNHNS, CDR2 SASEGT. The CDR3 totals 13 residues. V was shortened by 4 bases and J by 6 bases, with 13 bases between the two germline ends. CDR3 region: CASSVGGGGEQYF. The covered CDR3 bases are TGTGCCAGCAGTGTCGGAGGGGGTGGCGAG.

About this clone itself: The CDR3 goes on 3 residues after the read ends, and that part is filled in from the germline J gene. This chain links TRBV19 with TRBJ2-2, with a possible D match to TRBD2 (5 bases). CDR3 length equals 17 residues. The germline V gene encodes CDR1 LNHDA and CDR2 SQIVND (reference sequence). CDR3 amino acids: CASSIGTTGSIDEKLFF. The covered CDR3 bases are TGTGCCAGTAGTATAGGAACCACGGGGAGTATCGATGAAAAG.

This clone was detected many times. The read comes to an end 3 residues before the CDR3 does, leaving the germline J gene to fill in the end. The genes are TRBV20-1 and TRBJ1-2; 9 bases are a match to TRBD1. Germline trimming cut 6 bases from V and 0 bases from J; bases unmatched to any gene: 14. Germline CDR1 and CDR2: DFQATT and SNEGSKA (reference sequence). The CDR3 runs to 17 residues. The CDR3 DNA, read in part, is TGCAGTGCGCCAAACCCCGGACAGGGGTCTGCTAACTATGGC. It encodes CSAPNPGQGSANYG. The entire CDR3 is CSAPNPGQGSANYGYTF.